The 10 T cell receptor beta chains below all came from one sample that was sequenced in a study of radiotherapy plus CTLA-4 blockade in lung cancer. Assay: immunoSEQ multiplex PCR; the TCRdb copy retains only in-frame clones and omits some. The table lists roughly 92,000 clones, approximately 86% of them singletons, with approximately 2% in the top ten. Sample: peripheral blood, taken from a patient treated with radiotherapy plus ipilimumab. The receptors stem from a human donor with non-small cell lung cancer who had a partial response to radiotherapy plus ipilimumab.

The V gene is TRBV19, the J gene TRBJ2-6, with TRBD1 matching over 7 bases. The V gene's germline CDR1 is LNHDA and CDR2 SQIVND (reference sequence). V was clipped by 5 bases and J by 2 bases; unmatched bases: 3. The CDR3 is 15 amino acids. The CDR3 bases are TGTGCCAGTAGTCGCGACAGGGCTGGGGCCAACGTCCTGACTTTC. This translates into CASSRDRAGANVLTF.

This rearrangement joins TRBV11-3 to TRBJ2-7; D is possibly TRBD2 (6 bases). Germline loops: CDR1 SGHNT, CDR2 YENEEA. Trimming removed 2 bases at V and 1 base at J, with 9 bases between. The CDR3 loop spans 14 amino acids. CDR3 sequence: CASSLNGGSYEQYF. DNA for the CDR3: TGTGCCAGCAGCTTAAATGGGGGGTCCTACGAGCAGTACTTC.

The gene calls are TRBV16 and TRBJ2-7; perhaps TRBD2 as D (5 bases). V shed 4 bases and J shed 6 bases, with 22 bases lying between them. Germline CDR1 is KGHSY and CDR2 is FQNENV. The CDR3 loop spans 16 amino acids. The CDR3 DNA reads TGTGCCAGCAGCCCCGTTAGGAGCAGCGGAGGCGGCGAGCAGTACTTC. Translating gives CASSPVRSSGGGEQYF.

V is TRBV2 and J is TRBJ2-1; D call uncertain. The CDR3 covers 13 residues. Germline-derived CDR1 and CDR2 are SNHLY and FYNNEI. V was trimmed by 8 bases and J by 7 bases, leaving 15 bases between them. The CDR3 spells CASDPGIFNEQFF. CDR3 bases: TGTGCCAGCGACCCGGGTATTTTTAATGAGCAGTTCTTC.

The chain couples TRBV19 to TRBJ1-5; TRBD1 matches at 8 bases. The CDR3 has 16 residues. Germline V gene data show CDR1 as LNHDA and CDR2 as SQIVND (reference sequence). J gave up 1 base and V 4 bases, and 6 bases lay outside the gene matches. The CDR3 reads CASSKADRVSNQPQHF. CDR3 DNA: TGTGCCAGTAGTAAGGCGGACAGGGTAAGCAATCAGCCCCAGCATTTT.

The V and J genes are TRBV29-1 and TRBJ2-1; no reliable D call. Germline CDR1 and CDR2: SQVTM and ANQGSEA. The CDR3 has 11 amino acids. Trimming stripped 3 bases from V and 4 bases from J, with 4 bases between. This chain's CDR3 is CSVDRYNEQFF. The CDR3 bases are TGCAGCGTTGACAGATACAATGAGCAGTTCTTC.

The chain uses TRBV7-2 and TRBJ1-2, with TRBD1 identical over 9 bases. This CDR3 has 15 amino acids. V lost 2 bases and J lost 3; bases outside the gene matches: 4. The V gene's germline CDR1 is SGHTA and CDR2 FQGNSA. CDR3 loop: CASSLSGTGYYGYTF. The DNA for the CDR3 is TGTGCCAGCAGCTTATCCGGGACAGGGTACTATGGCTACACCTTC.

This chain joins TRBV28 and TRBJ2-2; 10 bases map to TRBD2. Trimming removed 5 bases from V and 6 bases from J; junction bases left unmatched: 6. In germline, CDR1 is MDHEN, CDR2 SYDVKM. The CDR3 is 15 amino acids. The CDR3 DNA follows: TGTGCCAGCAGTCCGAGACTAGCGGGTGCCGGGGAGCTGTTTTTT. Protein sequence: CASSPRLAGAGELFF.

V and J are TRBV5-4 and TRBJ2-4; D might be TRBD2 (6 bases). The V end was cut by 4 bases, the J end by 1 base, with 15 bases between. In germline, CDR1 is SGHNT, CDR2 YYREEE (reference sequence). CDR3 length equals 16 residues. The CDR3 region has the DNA TGTGCCAGCAGCGGGGGGACTTCGCGGGCCAAAAACATTCAGTACTTC. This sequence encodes CASSGGTSRAKNIQYF.

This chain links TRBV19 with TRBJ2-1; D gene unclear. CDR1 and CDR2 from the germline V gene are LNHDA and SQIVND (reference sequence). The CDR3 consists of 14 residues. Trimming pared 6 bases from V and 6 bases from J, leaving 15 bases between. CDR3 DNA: TGTGCCAGTAGCCCGCTATCTGGGCGCAATGAGCAGTTCTTC. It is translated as CASSPLSGRNEQFF. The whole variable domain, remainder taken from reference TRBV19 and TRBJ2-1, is DGGITQSPKYLFRKEGQNVTLSCEQNLNHDAMYWYRQDPGQGLRLIYYSQIVNDFQKGDIAEGYSVSREKKESFPLTVTSAQKNPTAFYLCASSPLSGRNEQFFGPGTRLTVL.